Shown below are 30 T cell receptor beta chains from a single sample sequenced in a study of CD8+CD57+ T cells in acquired aplastic anemia. TCR beta VDJ and CDR3 profiles were obtained from a genomic DNA template. A single record per CDR3 protein comes from TCRdb applying MiXCR to the reads. The sample carries about 180,000 distinct CDR3 sequences, about 47% recorded once. Specimen: sorted CD4+, CD8+, or CD8+CD57+ T cells (not recorded which) from PBMCs. These receptors originate from a human donor in good health.

This chain uses TRBV20-1 with TRBJ2-5; tentatively, D is TRBD1 (7 bases). This CDR3 is 14 amino acids long. In germline, CDR1 is DFQATT, CDR2 SNEGSKA (reference sequence). Trimming stripped 7 bases from V and 2 bases from J, with 17 bases between. The CDR3, as DNA: TGCAGTGACCAGGGGGGACAAGCTCAAGAGACCCAGTACTTC. This sequence encodes CSDQGGQAQETQYF.

This clonotype was found many times. V usage is TRBV29-1 and J usage is TRBJ2-3; D is uncertain. This CDR3 has 11 residues. Trimming stripped 2 bases from V and 7 bases from J, with 7 bases between. Germline values: CDR1 SQVTM, CDR2 ANQGSEA. Here the CDR3 reads CSVERTHTQYF. Here the CDR3 DNA reads TGCAGCGTTGAACGTACGCATACGCAGTATTTT.

This clonotype occurred once. The chain combines TRBV5-1 with TRBJ1-4, with TRBD1 matching 8 bases. CDR3 length: 16 residues. Germline CDR1 reads SGHRS; CDR2 reads YFSETQ. After removal of 7 bases from V and 7 bases from J, the junction contained 15 bases not matched to a gene. CDR3 protein: CASSPRPAGTGEKLFF. The CDR3 DNA reads as TGCGCCAGCTCCCCCCGGCCTGCCGGGACAGGTGAAAAACTGTTTTTT.

The chain has TRBV12-3 or TRBV12-4 and TRBJ1-6; possibly TRBD1 for D (5 bases). V lost 8 bases and J 8 bases, leaving 22 bases between the germline ends. The CDR3 consists of 16 residues. CDR3 region: CASSFKNGGVDSPLHF. CDR3 bases: TGTGCCAGCTCTTTTAAAAATGGGGGAGTCGATTCACCCCTCCACTTT.

The CDR3 region has the DNA TGTGCCACCAGCAGAGGGGGACAGGGGTCACCCCTCCACTTT. This translates into CATSRGGQGSPLHF. The V and J genes are TRBV15 and TRBJ1-6; TRBD1 matches 10 bases. The CDR3 contains 14 residues. V lost 1 base to trimming and J lost 10 bases; unmatched junction nucleotides: 1. Germline assignment: CDR1 LNHNV and CDR2 YYDKDF (reference sequence).

The V gene is TRBV10-1, the J gene TRBJ2-7; D is unclear. Trimming took off 2 bases at V and 3 bases at J, with 11 bases between the two ends. CDR1 and CDR2 (germline): WNHNN, SYGVQD (reference sequence). The CDR3 runs 14 residues. CDR3 in amino acids: CASSEGSSIYEQYF. Written as DNA, the CDR3 is TGCGCCAGCAGTGAGGGGTCGTCGATCTACGAGCAGTACTTC.

This clonotype was observed at least ten times. The chain uses TRBV24-1 and TRBJ1-2; D unresolved. Germline CDR1 KGHDR, CDR2 SFDVKD. The V and J ends lost 0 bases and 8 bases respectively, with 9 bases between them. The CDR3 consists of 13 residues. The CDR3 sequence: CATSDLPSHGYTF. DNA of the CDR3: TGTGCCACCAGTGATTTGCCCTCCCACGGCTACACCTTC.

The DNA of the CDR3 is TGTGCCAGCAGCTTAAATTACGGGACCGATCAAGAGACCCAGTACTTC. It specifies CASSLNYGTDQETQYF. The chain carries TRBV7-9 and TRBJ2-5; D tentatively reads TRBD1 or TRBD2 (5 bases each). Between the trimmed V and J ends, which lost 2 bases and 2 bases, there was a span of 15 bases. Germline CDR1 is SEHNR and CDR2 is FQNEAQ (reference sequence). The CDR3 is 16 residues long.

A remark on this clonotype: This may stem from a read error, because a much larger clone lies one nucleotide away. This chain links TRBV7-3 with TRBJ2-1, with D possibly being TRBD2 (5 bases). Trimming pared 3 bases from V and 6 bases from J, leaving 9 bases between. Germline loops: CDR1 SGHTA, CDR2 FQGTGA. There are 13 residues in the CDR3. The CDR3 nucleotides read TGTGCCAGCAGCTTGGACGAGGGCAATGAGCAGTTCTTC. Its protein product is CASSLDEGNEQFF.

The chain has TRBV19 and TRBJ2-7; 7 nucleotides agree with TRBD2. This CDR3 comprises 16 residues. Germline CDR1 is LNHDA and CDR2 is SQIVND (reference sequence). The V and J ends lost 8 bases and 3 bases, in that order; junction bases with no gene match: 16. The CDR3 DNA reads TGTGCCAGTGGCAAGGGGTCTGGCGGGAGTATCTACGAGCAGTACTTC. Translating it yields CASGKGSGGSIYEQYF.

This clonotype appeared many times. The CDR3 sequence is CASSLEANLPNYGYTF. Here the CDR3 DNA reads TGCGCCAGCAGCTTGGAGGCCAATCTTCCTAACTATGGCTACACCTTC. V usage is TRBV5-1 and J usage is TRBJ1-2; unclear D gene. This CDR3 has 16 residues. V was shortened by 0 bases and J by 0 bases, with 12 bases between the two germline ends. Per germline, CDR1 SGHRS and CDR2 YFSETQ. Supplemented by reference TRBV5-1 and TRBJ1-2, the full variable domain reads KAGVTQTPRYLIKTRGQQVTLSCSPISGHRSVSWYQQTPGQGLQFLFEYFSETQRNKGNFPGRFSGRQFSNSRSEMNVSTLELGDSALYLCASSLEANLPNYGYTFGSGTRLTVV.

This chain uses TRBV10-3 with TRBJ2-3, with a possible D match to TRBD1 (5 bases). The CDR3 has 14 residues. CDR1 is ENHRY, CDR2 SYGVKD, per germline. Trimming took 6 bases from V and 0 from J, leaving 10 bases between them. The DNA for the CDR3 is TGTGCCATCAGGGTGGGGCCCAGCACAGATACGCAGTATTTT. This encodes CAIRVGPSTDTQYF.

CDR3 in DNA: TGTGCCAGCAGCTTAGCTCGGTCACTCAATGAGCAGTTCTTC. This gives the protein CASSLARSLNEQFF. The chain uses TRBV7-2 and TRBJ2-1; D unresolved. The V end was cut by 0 bases, the J end by 6 bases, with 9 bases between. Germline-derived CDR1 and CDR2 are SGHTA and FQGNSA. The CDR3 length is 14 residues.

This chain links TRBV19 with TRBJ1-2; possible D gene TRBD1, 5 bases. Trimming shortened V by 10 bases and J by 3 bases, and 9 bases separated the two germline ends. Germline loops: CDR1 LNHDA, CDR2 SQIVND (reference sequence). The CDR3 covers 11 residues. The CDR3 DNA sequence: TGTGCCAACCAGGGAGACTATGGCTACACCTTC. Protein product: CANQGDYGYTF.

This clonotype appeared many times. The chain uses TRBV7-3 and TRBJ1-1, with D hard to call. The V end was cut by 1 base, the J end by 6 bases, with 12 bases between. In germline, CDR1 is SGHTA, CDR2 FQGTGA. This CDR3 has 14 residues. CDR3 DNA sequence: TGTGCCAGCAGCTTAATTCCGGGAATGGCTGAAGCTTTCTTT. Amino acid sequence: CASSLIPGMAEAFF.

In this sample, this clonotype turned up many times. The V and J genes are TRBV6-1 and TRBJ1-2; D not certain. This CDR3 comprises 13 residues. V was shortened by 3 bases and J by 5 bases, with 10 bases between the two germline ends. CDR1 and CDR2 from the germline V gene are MNHNS and SASEGT. CDR3 residues: CASSDGINYGYTF. CDR3 nucleotide sequence: TGTGCCAGCAGTGACGGGATCAATTATGGCTACACCTTC.

This clonotype was recorded at least ten times. The chain joins TRBV5-5 to TRBJ2-5; D perhaps matches TRBD2 (5 bases). The V gene's germline CDR1 is SGHKS and CDR2 YYEKEE (reference sequence). V shed 3 bases and J shed 9 bases, with 24 bases lying between them. The CDR3 runs to 16 residues. CDR3 loop: CASSWGGRAGGESQYF. The CDR3 bases are TGTGCCAGCAGCTGGGGTGGACGGGCGGGTGGGGAGTCCCAGTACTTC.

This clonotype has a count of ten or more. The chain employs TRBV4-3 and TRBJ2-3; TRBD2 is a possible D gene (6 bases). V shed 6 bases and J shed 2 bases, with 21 bases lying between them. There are 17 residues in the CDR3. Germline V gene data show CDR1 as LGHNA and CDR2 as YSLEER. The CDR3 protein is CASRGRTRDEPTDTQYF. CDR3 nucleotide sequence: TGCGCCAGCAGAGGCAGGACGCGGGACGAGCCCACAGATACGCAGTATTTT.

This clonotype was observed a few times. The rearrangement uses TRBV20-1 and TRBJ2-7, with 10 bases fitting TRBD2. The CDR3 totals 13 residues. Germline lookup yields CDR1 DFQATT and CDR2 SNEGSKA (reference sequence). V dropped 6 bases and J dropped 2; count of bases not matched to a gene: 4. CDR3 protein: CSAPGTSAYEQYF. DNA of the CDR3: TGCAGTGCCCCCGGGACTAGCGCCTACGAGCAGTACTTC.

A single count supports this clonotype. This chain uses TRBV20-1 with TRBJ2-5, with D hard to call. Germline-derived CDR1 and CDR2 are DFQATT and SNEGSKA (reference sequence). There are 14 residues in the CDR3. Deletions cut 6 bases from V and 3 bases from J, with 17 bases between. The DNA of the CDR3 is TGCAGTGCGCGACGAGGAGCGAGAGAAGAGACCCAGTACTTC. Translation: CSARRGAREETQYF.

This clonotype was counted at least ten times. This chain links TRBV6-1 with TRBJ1-1, with unresolved D. The V end was cut by 5 bases, the J end by 5 bases, with 12 bases between. The germline V gene encodes CDR1 MNHNS and CDR2 SASEGT. The CDR3 covers 13 residues. CDR3 sequence: CASSRQDLTEAFF. CDR3 nucleotide sequence: TGTGCCAGCAGTCGGCAGGATCTTACTGAAGCTTTCTTT.

This clonotype has more than one count but fewer than ten. The CDR3, as DNA: TGTGCCATCAGTGGTAGCGCTCCTAGCACAGATACGCAGTATTTT. Its translation: CAISGSAPSTDTQYF. The chain joins TRBV10-3 to TRBJ2-3; D perhaps matches TRBD2 (5 bases). CDR1 and CDR2 from the germline V gene are ENHRY and SYGVKD. This CDR3 has 15 amino acids. V was pared by 4 bases and J by 0 bases, with 11 bases between.

The chain joins TRBV12-3 or TRBV12-4 to TRBJ1-1, with TRBD1 matching 9 bases. The CDR3 sequence is 15 residues long. The junction had 6 bases not matched to a gene; V was cut back by 6 bases and J by 1 base. CDR3 in amino acids: CASRITGGSNTEAFF. CDR3 DNA: TGTGCCAGCAGAATTACAGGGGGCTCGAACACTGAAGCTTTCTTT.

The genes are TRBV5-1 and TRBJ1-1; D possibly corresponds to TRBD1 (5 bases). The length of the CDR3 is 14 residues. Germline-derived CDR1 and CDR2 are SGHRS and YFSETQ. V was cut by 0 bases and J by 1 base, with 7 bases left in between. The CDR3 bases are TGCGCCAGCAGCTTGGGTGGACAGAACACTGAAGCTTTCTTT. Translating gives CASSLGGQNTEAFF.

Regarding this clonotype: A much larger clone lies one base from this, so it may be a read error. The chain has TRBV20-1 and TRBJ1-4; D might be TRBD1 (5 bases). Trimming pared 4 bases from V and 7 bases from J, leaving 13 bases between. The CDR3 sequence is 13 residues long. Germline CDR1 and CDR2: DFQATT and SNEGSKA (reference sequence). CDR3 nucleotides: TGCAGTGCTACCAGGGCAAGGGGTGAAAAACTGTTTTTT. This sequence encodes CSATRARGEKLFF.

This clonotype appeared many times. The genes are TRBV4-1 and TRBJ2-4; tentative D call: TRBD1 (6 bases). The CDR3 spans 15 residues. Germline V gene lookup returns CDR1 MGHRA and CDR2 YSYEKL. The ends were cut back, 3 bases at V and 6 bases at J, with 15 bases in the middle. DNA of the CDR3: TGCGCCAGCAGCCACACAAACAGGGACGGAAACATTCAGTACTTC. This translates into CASSHTNRDGNIQYF.

This clonotype was recorded at least ten times. The chain links TRBV7-9 to TRBJ2-1; 7 bases are a match to TRBD2. Germline CDR1 is SEHNR and CDR2 is FQNEAQ (reference sequence). The CDR3 extends over 11 amino acids. Unmatched junction bases numbered 4, after V lost 7 bases and J lost 10 bases. In DNA, the CDR3 is TGTGCCAGCAACTTGGGAGGGGAGCAGTTCTTC. Protein sequence: CASNLGGEQFF.

This chain uses TRBV29-1 with TRBJ2-1; 12 positions match TRBD1. The CDR3 is made up of 15 amino acids. Germline V lookup: CDR1 SQVTM, CDR2 ANQGSEA. The ends lost 4 bases at V and 4 bases at J; junction bases unmatched: 5. This CDR3 is CSVVLGQGAYNEQFF. CDR3 nucleotide sequence: TGCAGCGTTGTATTGGGACAGGGGGCTTACAATGAGCAGTTCTTC.

This clonotype was seen once. CDR3 sequence: CATTGGDETQYF. The CDR3, as DNA: TGTGCCACGACAGGGGGCGACGAGACCCAGTACTTC. The chain carries TRBV2 and TRBJ2-5, with 10 bases that match TRBD1. In germline, CDR1 is SNHLY, CDR2 FYNNEI. This CDR3 has 12 amino acids. Unmatched junction bases numbered 4, after V lost 10 bases and J lost 5 bases.

The chain combines TRBV5-1 with TRBJ1-2; 8 nucleotides agree with TRBD1. CDR3 length equals 13 residues. V lost 4 bases, J lost 4 bases, and 3 bases stayed unmatched. Germline CDR1 reads SGHRS; CDR2 reads YFSETQ. Here the CDR3 reads CASSPGQGYGYTF. The CDR3 DNA is TGCGCCAGCAGCCCCGGACAGGGCTATGGCTACACCTTC.